This entry lists 23 T cell receptor beta chains sequenced from one sample in a study of T cells in localized non-small cell lung cancer. Repertoires were generated with immunoSEQ multiplex PCR, while TCRdb's copy carries only in-frame clones and drops some. The data contain under 11,000 clones, 29% of them seen just once; the ten biggest clones take up approximately 5%. Specimen: lung tumor tissue, collected before any cancer treatment. The origin of the receptors is a man aged 40-75 years with stage I lung adenocarcinoma.

The chain couples TRBV9 to TRBJ2-1; 9 nucleotides align to TRBD1. V lost 0 bases to trimming and J lost 4 bases; unmatched junction nucleotides: 5. The germline gives CDR1 SGDLS, CDR2 YYNGEE. CDR3 length: 16 amino acids. The CDR3 loop reads CASSVAQGQGYNEQFF. The CDR3, as DNA: TGTGCCAGCAGCGTAGCTCAAGGACAGGGGTACAATGAGCAGTTCTTC. Full variable domain (missing parts from reference TRBV9 and TRBJ2-1): DSGVTQTPKHLITATGQRVTLRCSPRSGDLSVYWYQQSLDQGLQFLIQYYNGEERAKGNILERFSAQQFPDLHSELNLSSLELGDSALYFCASSVAQGQGYNEQFFGPGTRLTVL.

This rearrangement joins TRBV9 to TRBJ2-3; a possible D gene is TRBD2 (5 bases). V lost 4 bases, J lost 3 bases, and 6 bases lay in between. Germline V CDR1 and CDR2: SGDLS, YYNGEE. The CDR3 spans 12 residues. The CDR3, as DNA: TGTGCCAGCAGCCCGGGGACAGATACGCAGTATTTT. This translates into CASSPGTDTQYF.

This clone was found a few times. The chain recombines TRBV15 with TRBJ1-1; D is undetermined. The CDR3 is 15 amino acids. The V end was cut by 0 bases, the J end by 1 base, with 9 bases between. Germline V gene lookup returns CDR1 LNHNV and CDR2 YYDKDF (reference sequence). The CDR3 reads CATSREGSGNTEAFF. Written as DNA, the CDR3 is TGTGCCACCAGCAGAGAAGGGTCAGGGAACACTGAAGCTTTCTTT.

By sample share, this clone is large. J is TRBJ1-4 and V is TRBV19; 8 nucleotides match TRBD1. V trimming: 6 bases; J trimming: 8 bases; junction bases outside the gene matches: 5. Germline values: CDR1 LNHDA, CDR2 SQIVND (reference sequence). The CDR3 runs 13 residues. The CDR3 DNA reads as TGTGCCAGTAGAGACAGGGGAGGGGAAAAACTGTTTTTT. Amino acids: CASRDRGGEKLFF.

The chain carries TRBV19 and TRBJ2-3; 9 nucleotides agree with TRBD2. CDR1 and CDR2 from the germline V gene are LNHDA and SQIVND (reference sequence). CDR3 length equals 15 residues. V dropped 5 bases and J dropped 3; count of bases not matched to a gene: 6. The CDR3 DNA is TGTGCCAGTAGTGCACCGGGACTAGCTACAGATACGCAGTATTTT. Translation gives CASSAPGLATDTQYF.

The rearrangement joins TRBV18 to TRBJ2-1; D uncertain. V dropped 6 bases and J dropped 10 bases, with 13 bases sitting between them. Germline V gives CDR1 KGHSH, CDR2 LQKENI. The CDR3 loop spans 12 amino acids. CDR3 residues: CASSPLSIEQFF. The DNA of the CDR3 is TGTGCCAGCTCCCCCCTCTCGATCGAGCAGTTCTTC.

The V gene is TRBV11-3, the J gene TRBJ2-4; perhaps D is TRBD1 or TRBD2 (5 bases each). Germline V gives CDR1 SGHNT, CDR2 YENEEA. This CDR3 is 15 amino acids long. V was clipped by 4 bases and J by 0 bases, with 10 bases between them. The chain's CDR3 is CASSSPGLAKNIQYF. The CDR3 nucleotides are TGTGCCAGCAGCTCCCCGGGGCTAGCCAAAAACATTCAGTACTTC.

The chain is built from TRBV28 and TRBJ2-3; the D gene is possibly TRBD1 (6 bases). The V end was cut by 7 bases, the J end by 0 bases, with 11 bases between. Germline values: CDR1 MDHEN, CDR2 SYDVKM. The CDR3 contains 14 residues. For the CDR3, the DNA is TGTGCCAGCACCCGGACAGATAGCACAGATACGCAGTATTTT. Its protein is CASTRTDSTDTQYF.

The V and J genes are TRBV18 and TRBJ2-2; tentatively, D is TRBD1 (6 bases). CDR1 and CDR2 (germline): KGHSH, LQKENI. V was pared by 6 bases and J by 9 bases, with 14 bases between. This CDR3 has 13 residues. CDR3 loop: CASSGQRVRELFF. In nucleotides, the CDR3 is TGTGCCAGCTCCGGACAGAGGGTCCGGGAGCTGTTTTTT.

V usage is TRBV6-8 and J usage is TRBJ1-2; D perhaps matches TRBD1 (5 bases). Trimming took 10 bases from V and 0 from J, leaving 12 bases between them. Germline assignment: CDR1 MNHGY and CDR2 SAAAGT. There are 13 residues in the CDR3. The CDR3 sequence is CATRDGANYGYTF. CDR3 nucleotides: TGTGCCACCCGGGACGGCGCTAACTATGGCTACACCTTC.

The gene calls are TRBV10-1 and TRBJ2-3; D is perhaps TRBD2 (5 bases). This CDR3 region has 15 residues. Germline CDR1 WNHNN, CDR2 SYGVQD (reference sequence). Trimming took 2 bases from V and 5 from J, leaving 14 bases between them. The CDR3 DNA follows: TGCGCCAGCAGTGAGAGCGGCCTGAAGGGAGATACGCAGTATTTT. Protein sequence: CASSESGLKGDTQYF.

The sample holds a few counts of this clone. The V gene is TRBV30, the J gene TRBJ1-2; the match to TRBD1 covers 8 bases. Looked up from germline, CDR1 is GTSNPN and CDR2 is SVGIG (reference sequence). The CDR3 has 14 residues. Losses at the gene ends were 4 bases for V and 5 bases for J; bases not matched to a gene: 9. The CDR3 loop reads CAWIAAGGWYGYTF. CDR3 nucleotides: TGTGCCTGGATCGCGGCAGGGGGCTGGTATGGCTACACCTTC.

This chain links TRBV11-3 with TRBJ1-3, with D maybe TRBD1 (6 bases). There are 15 residues in the CDR3. The germline V and J ends were trimmed by 3 bases and 0 bases, with 9 bases remaining between them. CDR1 and CDR2 (germline): SGHNT, YENEEA. As DNA, the CDR3 is TGTGCCAGCAGCTTGGGGGCCAGCTCTGGAAACACCATATATTTT. Amino acid sequence: CASSLGASSGNTIYF.

J is TRBJ2-7 and V is TRBV5-1, with a weak D call TRBD1 (6 bases). With 4 bases removed from V and 0 bases from J, the gap between germline ends came to 11 bases. CDR1 is SGHRS, CDR2 YFSETQ, per germline. There are 14 residues in the CDR3. As DNA, the CDR3 is TGCGCCAGCAGCCCCCGGGACATCTCCTACGAGCAGTACTTC. Translated: CASSPRDISYEQYF.

CDR3 bases: TGCAGCGTTGAAGACTTAGGTCCCCCCTACGAGCAGTACTTC. Its protein is CSVEDLGPPYEQYF. The chain links TRBV29-1 to TRBJ2-7; D is unclear. The CDR3 extends over 14 amino acids. Trimming took 0 bases from V and 2 from J, leaving 11 bases between them. Germline CDR1 is SQVTM and CDR2 is ANQGSEA.

The chain joins TRBV11-3 to TRBJ2-7; 7 positions agree with TRBD1. CDR3 length equals 17 residues. V lost 2 bases, J lost 5 bases, and 15 bases stayed unmatched. Germline V CDR1 and CDR2: SGHNT, YENEEA. The CDR3 sequence is CASSLSHPGTVSHEQYF. CDR3 DNA sequence: TGTGCCAGCAGCTTATCCCACCCCGGGACAGTTTCTCACGAGCAGTACTTC.

The CDR3 loop is CASSPRQSRPSTDTQYF. CDR3 bases: TGTGCCAGCTCCCCGAGACAGTCCCGCCCTAGCACAGATACGCAGTATTTT. J is TRBJ2-3 and V is TRBV18; tentative D call: TRBD1 (5 bases). The CDR3 totals 17 residues. Germline V gene sequence: CDR1 KGHSH, CDR2 LQKENI. The V gene lost 6 bases and the J gene lost 0 bases, with 19 bases spanning the gap.

The genes are TRBV11-3 and TRBJ2-3, with 8 positions matching TRBD1. The V gene's germline CDR1 is SGHNT and CDR2 YENEEA. V lost 0 bases to trimming and J lost 0 bases; unmatched junction nucleotides: 2. This CDR3 region has 16 residues. CDR3 protein: CASSLDQGASTDTQYF. CDR3 bases: TGTGCCAGCAGCTTAGACCAGGGGGCGAGCACAGATACGCAGTATTTT.

J is TRBJ1-5 and V is TRBV11-3; D is uncertain. Germline loops: CDR1 SGHNT, CDR2 YENEEA. The CDR3 totals 15 residues. The V end was cut by 6 bases, the J end by 0 bases, with 12 bases between. CDR3 sequence reads: CASSPGYDSNQPQHF. CDR3 DNA: TGTGCCAGCAGTCCTGGTTACGATAGCAATCAGCCCCAGCATTTT.

Only a few counts were recorded for this clone. The CDR3 DNA is TGTGCCAGCAGCCACCCTGGACAGAAGGCCTACGAGCAGTACTTC. The encoded protein is CASSHPGQKAYEQYF. The chain couples TRBV11-3 to TRBJ2-7, with TRBD1 as a possible D gene (6 bases). Germline V gene sequence: CDR1 SGHNT, CDR2 YENEEA. V lost 5 bases and J lost 2, with 16 bases in between. The CDR3 sequence is 15 residues long. The whole variable domain, remainder taken from reference TRBV11-3 and TRBJ2-7, is EAGVVQSPRYKIIEKKQPVAFWCNPISGHNTLYWYLQNLGQGPELLIRYENEEAVDDSQLPKDRFSAERLKGVDSTLKIQPAELGDSAVYLCASSHPGQKAYEQYFGPGTRLTVT.

The rearrangement uses TRBV11-3 and TRBJ1-2; weak D call: TRBD1 (6 bases). This CDR3 spans 14 amino acids. The germline V gene encodes CDR1 SGHNT and CDR2 YENEEA. V lost 1 base and J lost 4, with 10 bases in between. This chain's CDR3 is CASSLGGHSYGYTF. The CDR3, as DNA: TGTGCCAGCAGCTTAGGGGGGCATAGCTATGGCTACACCTTC.

The chain joins TRBV28 to TRBJ1-2; D gene unclear. The CDR3 sequence is 13 residues long. Between the trimmed V and J ends, which lost 6 bases and 4 bases, there was a span of 12 bases. Germline assignment: CDR1 MDHEN and CDR2 SYDVKM. CDR3 DNA: TGTGCCAGCAGGAGGAAGGGCGGCTATGGCTACACCTTC. Residues: CASRRKGGYGYTF.

This clone was picked up a small number of times. The chain has TRBV6-8 and TRBJ1-1; the D is unclear. The CDR3 runs 15 residues. V was trimmed by 6 bases and J by 0 bases, leaving 14 bases between them. The V gene's germline CDR1 is MNHGY and CDR2 SAAAGT. CDR3: CASRLAGRLNTEAFF. The CDR3 DNA is TGTGCCAGCAGATTGGCCGGGCGTTTGAACACTGAAGCTTTCTTT.